This T cell receptor (beta chain) is from a study of CD4+ T cells in melanoma. The CDR3 consists of 14 residues. V lost 2 bases, J lost 3 bases, and 0 bases stayed unmatched. Per germline, CDR1 WNHNN and CDR2 SYGVQD (reference sequence). This clone showed up just a few times. The antigen remains undetermined. Findings and limits, study-wide: A reported correlation linked neoantigen-specific CD4+ T cells to CD8+, macrophage and B cell function.

The method was immunoSEQ multiplex PCR; TCRdb's version includes in-frame clones alone and lacks a portion of them. The data contain 13,000 to 15,000 clones, roughly 70% of them seen just once; the ten biggest clones take up about a tenth. This clonotype was sampled from a human donor with melanoma. The chain carries TRBV10-1 and TRBJ2-7, with TRBD1 identical over 11 bases. Sequencing input: cells from a culture (not recorded whether cultured in vitro). CDR3 sequence reads: CASSEGTGGYEQYF. The DNA for the CDR3 is TGCGCCAGCAGTGAGGGGACAGGGGGCTACGAGCAGTACTTC.